What follows are 6 T cell receptor beta chains derived from one specimen sequenced in a study of cytomegalovirus exposure and HLA in healthy donors. Data came from immunoSEQ multiplex PCR; TCRdb stores just in-frame clones and leaves some out. Here the sample spans around 130,000 clones, around nine tenths being singletons. Sequencing was performed on PBMCs. Receptors originate from a young man in good health and CMV-seronegative.

The J gene is TRBJ2-3, the V gene TRBV11-2; D is perhaps TRBD2 (5 bases). Germline CDR1 reads SGHAT; CDR2 reads FQNNGV. Trimming removed 3 bases from V and 4 bases from J, with 14 bases in between. This CDR3 contains 15 residues. CDR3 DNA sequence: TGTGCCAGCAGCTTTCGATTGGGGAGCGCAGATACGCAGTATTTT. Translated: CASSFRLGSADTQYF. The entire variable domain, with the rest obtained from reference TRBV11-2 and TRBJ2-3, is as follows: EAGVAQSPRYKIIEKRQSVAFWCNPISGHATLYWYQQILGQGPKLLIQFQNNGVVDDSQLPKDRFSAERLKGVDSTLKIQPAKLEDSAVYLCASSFRLGSADTQYFGPGTRLTVL.

The V and J genes are TRBV29-1 and TRBJ1-4; D ambiguous. The length of the CDR3 is 12 residues. The germline gives CDR1 SQVTM, CDR2 ANQGSEA. Between the trimmed V and J ends, which lost 6 bases and 5 bases, there was a span of 10 bases. CDR3 DNA: TGCAGCGTCATGGACTTCAATGAAAAACTGTTTTTT. Its protein is CSVMDFNEKLFF.

The chain combines TRBV7-2 with TRBJ2-3, with D maybe TRBD1 (6 bases). The CDR3 covers 16 residues. With 4 bases removed from V and 8 bases from J, the gap between germline ends came to 22 bases. The V gene's germline CDR1 is SGHTA and CDR2 FQGNSA. CDR3 in amino acids: CASSSLLGQPRGTQYF. CDR3 coding DNA: TGTGCCAGCAGCTCGCTCCTAGGACAGCCCAGAGGTACGCAGTATTTT.

This chain uses TRBV2 with TRBJ1-1, with D possibly TRBD1 on 6 matching bases. This CDR3 is built from 18 residues. The V gene lost 5 bases and the J gene lost 2 bases, with 24 bases spanning the gap. Germline CDR1 SNHLY, CDR2 FYNNEI. Written as DNA, the CDR3 is TGTGCCAGCAGTTATAACCAGGGGCCGACGAGCTCAAACACTGAAGCTTTCTTT. Protein sequence: CASSYNQGPTSSNTEAFF.

This clone was found once. This rearrangement joins TRBV5-1 to TRBJ2-7, with D possibly being TRBD1 (5 bases). The CDR3 is 14 amino acids. The ends were cut back, 3 bases at V and 6 bases at J, with 16 bases in the middle. Germline loops: CDR1 SGHRS, CDR2 YFSETQ. CDR3 sequence reads: CASSWGRFVVEQYF. The DNA for the CDR3 is TGCGCCAGCAGCTGGGGCAGGTTCGTAGTCGAGCAGTACTTC.

The gene calls are TRBV2 and TRBJ1-1, with a weak D call TRBD1 (5 bases). V lost 3 bases to trimming and J lost 5 bases, with 13 bases between them. From germline, CDR1 is SNHLY and CDR2 FYNNEI. This CDR3 has 14 amino acids. The CDR3 DNA reads as TGTGCCAGCAGTGACCTCGGGGGAGTGACTGAAGCTTTCTTT. This gives the protein CASSDLGGVTEAFF.